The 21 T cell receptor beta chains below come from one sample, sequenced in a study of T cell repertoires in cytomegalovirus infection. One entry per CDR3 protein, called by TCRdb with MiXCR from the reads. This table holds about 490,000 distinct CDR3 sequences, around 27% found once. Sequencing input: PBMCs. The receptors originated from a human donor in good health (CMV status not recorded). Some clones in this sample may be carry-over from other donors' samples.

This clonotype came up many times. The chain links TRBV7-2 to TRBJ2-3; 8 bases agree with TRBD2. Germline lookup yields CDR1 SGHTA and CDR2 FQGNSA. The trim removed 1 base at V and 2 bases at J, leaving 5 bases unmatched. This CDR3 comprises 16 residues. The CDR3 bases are TGTGCCAGCAGCTTAGTACGAGCGGGAGCCACAGATACGCAGTATTTT. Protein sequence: CASSLVRAGATDTQYF.

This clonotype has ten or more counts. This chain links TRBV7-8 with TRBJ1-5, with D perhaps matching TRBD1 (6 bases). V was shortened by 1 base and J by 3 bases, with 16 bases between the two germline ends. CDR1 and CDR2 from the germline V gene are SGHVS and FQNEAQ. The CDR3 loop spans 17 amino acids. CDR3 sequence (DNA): TGTGCCAGCAGCTTAGTAAACCCGGACAGATACAATCAGCCCCAGCATTTT. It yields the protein CASSLVNPDRYNQPQHF.

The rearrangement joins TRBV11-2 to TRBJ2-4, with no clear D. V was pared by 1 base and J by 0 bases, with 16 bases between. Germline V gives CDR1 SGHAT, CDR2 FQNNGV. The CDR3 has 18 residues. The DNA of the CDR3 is TGTGCCAGCAGCTTAGGTCGCCCGTCAACCCTAGCCAAAAACATTCAGTACTTC. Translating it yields CASSLGRPSTLAKNIQYF.

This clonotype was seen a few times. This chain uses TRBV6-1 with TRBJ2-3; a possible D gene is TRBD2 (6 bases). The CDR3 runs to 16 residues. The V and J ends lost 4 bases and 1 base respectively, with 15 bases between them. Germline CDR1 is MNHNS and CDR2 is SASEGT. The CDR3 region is CASSALGTARTDTQYF. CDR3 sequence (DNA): TGTGCCAGCAGTGCCCTGGGGACTGCTCGCACAGATACGCAGTATTTT.

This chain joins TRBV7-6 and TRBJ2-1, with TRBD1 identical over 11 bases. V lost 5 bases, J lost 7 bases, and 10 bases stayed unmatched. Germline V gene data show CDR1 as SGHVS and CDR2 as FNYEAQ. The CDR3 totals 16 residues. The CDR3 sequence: CASSKSRGTGGNEQFF. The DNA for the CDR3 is TGTGCCAGCAGCAAATCCCGCGGGACAGGGGGAAATGAGCAGTTCTTC.

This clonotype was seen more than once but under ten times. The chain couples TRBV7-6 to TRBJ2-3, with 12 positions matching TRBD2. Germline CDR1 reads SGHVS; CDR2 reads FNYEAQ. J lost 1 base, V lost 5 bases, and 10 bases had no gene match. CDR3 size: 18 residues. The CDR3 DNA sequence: TGTGCCAGCAGCCCTAGCGGGAGGGCCGCGATGGGCACAGATACGCAGTATTTT. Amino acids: CASSPSGRAAMGTDTQYF.

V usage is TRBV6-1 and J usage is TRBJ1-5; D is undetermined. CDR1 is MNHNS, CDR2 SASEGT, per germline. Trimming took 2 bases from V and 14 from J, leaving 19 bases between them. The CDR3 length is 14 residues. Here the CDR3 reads CASSESADPIKKHF. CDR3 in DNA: TGTGCCAGCAGTGAATCAGCAGATCCCATAAAAAAGCATTTT.

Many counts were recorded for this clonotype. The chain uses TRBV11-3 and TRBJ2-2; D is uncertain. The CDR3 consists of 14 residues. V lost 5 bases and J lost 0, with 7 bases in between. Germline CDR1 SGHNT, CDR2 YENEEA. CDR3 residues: CASSPDANTGELFF. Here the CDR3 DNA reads TGTGCCAGCAGCCCCGACGCGAACACCGGGGAGCTGTTTTTT.

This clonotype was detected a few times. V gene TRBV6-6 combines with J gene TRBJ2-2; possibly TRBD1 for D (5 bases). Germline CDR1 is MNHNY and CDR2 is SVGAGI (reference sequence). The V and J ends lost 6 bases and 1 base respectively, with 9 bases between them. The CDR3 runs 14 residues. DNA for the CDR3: TGTGCCAGCAGCATGACAGAGAACACCGGGGAGCTGTTTTTT. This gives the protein CASSMTENTGELFF.

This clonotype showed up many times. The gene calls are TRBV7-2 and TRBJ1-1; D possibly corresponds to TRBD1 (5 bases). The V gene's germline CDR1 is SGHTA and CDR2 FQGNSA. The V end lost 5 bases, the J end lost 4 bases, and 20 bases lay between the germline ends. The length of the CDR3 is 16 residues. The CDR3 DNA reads TGTGCCAGCAGCCGGGCCCCTCAGGGAGGAAGCACTGAAGCTTTCTTT. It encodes CASSRAPQGGSTEAFF.

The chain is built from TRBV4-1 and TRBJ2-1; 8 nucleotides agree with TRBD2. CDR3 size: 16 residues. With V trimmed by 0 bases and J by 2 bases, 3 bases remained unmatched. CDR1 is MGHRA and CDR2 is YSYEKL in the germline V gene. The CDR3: CASSQEAGVAYNEQFF. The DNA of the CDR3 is TGCGCCAGCAGCCAAGAAGCGGGAGTCGCCTACAATGAGCAGTTCTTC.

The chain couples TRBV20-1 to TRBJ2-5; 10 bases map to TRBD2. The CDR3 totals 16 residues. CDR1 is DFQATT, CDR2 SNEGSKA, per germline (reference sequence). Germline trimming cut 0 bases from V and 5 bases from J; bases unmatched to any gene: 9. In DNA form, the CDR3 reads TGCAGTGCTAGAGATTTGTCTAGCGGGAGTTATGAGACCCAGTACTTC. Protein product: CSARDLSSGSYETQYF.

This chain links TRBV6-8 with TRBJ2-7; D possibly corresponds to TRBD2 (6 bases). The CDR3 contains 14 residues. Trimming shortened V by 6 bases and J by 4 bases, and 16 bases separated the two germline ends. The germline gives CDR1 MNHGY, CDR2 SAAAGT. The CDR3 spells CASRVAAGPYEQYF. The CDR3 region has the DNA TGTGCCAGCAGGGTAGCGGCGGGCCCTTACGAGCAGTACTTC.

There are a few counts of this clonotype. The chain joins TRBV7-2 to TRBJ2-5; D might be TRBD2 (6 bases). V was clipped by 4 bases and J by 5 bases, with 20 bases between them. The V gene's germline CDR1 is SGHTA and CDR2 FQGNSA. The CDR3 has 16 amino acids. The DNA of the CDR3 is TGTGCCAGCAGCTCGACCAGACTAGGAGGGGAGGAGACCCAGTACTTC. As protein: CASSSTRLGGEETQYF.

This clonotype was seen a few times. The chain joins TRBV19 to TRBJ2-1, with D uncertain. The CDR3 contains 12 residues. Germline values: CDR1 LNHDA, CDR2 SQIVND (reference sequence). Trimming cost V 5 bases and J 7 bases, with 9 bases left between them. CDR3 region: CASSHAPNEQFF. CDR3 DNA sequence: TGTGCCAGTAGTCACGCTCCTAATGAGCAGTTCTTC.

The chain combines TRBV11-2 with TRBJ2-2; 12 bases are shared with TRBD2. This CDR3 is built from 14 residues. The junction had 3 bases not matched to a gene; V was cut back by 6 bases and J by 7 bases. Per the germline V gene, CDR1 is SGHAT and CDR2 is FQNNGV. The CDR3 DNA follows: TGTGCCAGCAGGACTAGCGGGAGAATCGGGGAGCTGTTTTTT. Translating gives CASRTSGRIGELFF.

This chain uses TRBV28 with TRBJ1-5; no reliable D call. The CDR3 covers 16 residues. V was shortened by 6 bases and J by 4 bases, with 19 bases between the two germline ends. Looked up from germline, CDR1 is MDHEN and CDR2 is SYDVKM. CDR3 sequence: CASSREGRVRNQPQHF. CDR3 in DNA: TGTGCCAGCAGCCGGGAGGGAAGGGTTCGTAATCAGCCCCAGCATTTT.

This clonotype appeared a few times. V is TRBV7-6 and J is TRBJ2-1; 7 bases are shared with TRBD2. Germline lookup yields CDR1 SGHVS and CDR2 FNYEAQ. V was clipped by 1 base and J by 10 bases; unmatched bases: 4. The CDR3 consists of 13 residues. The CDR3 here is CASSLGSSGEQFF. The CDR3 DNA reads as TGTGCCAGCAGCTTAGGCAGTAGCGGGGAGCAGTTCTTC.

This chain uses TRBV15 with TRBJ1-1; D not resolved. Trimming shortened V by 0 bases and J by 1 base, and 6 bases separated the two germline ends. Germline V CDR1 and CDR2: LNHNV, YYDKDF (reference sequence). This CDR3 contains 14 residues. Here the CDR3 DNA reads TGTGCCACCAGCAGAGATCTAGAGAACACTGAAGCTTTCTTT. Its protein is CATSRDLENTEAFF.

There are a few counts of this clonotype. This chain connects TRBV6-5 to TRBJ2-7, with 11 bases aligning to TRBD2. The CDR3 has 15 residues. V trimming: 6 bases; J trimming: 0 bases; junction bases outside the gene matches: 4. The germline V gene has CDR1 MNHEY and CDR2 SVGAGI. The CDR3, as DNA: TGTGCCAGCAGGCTAGCGGGAGGCCTCTCCTACGAGCAGTACTTC. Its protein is CASRLAGGLSYEQYF.

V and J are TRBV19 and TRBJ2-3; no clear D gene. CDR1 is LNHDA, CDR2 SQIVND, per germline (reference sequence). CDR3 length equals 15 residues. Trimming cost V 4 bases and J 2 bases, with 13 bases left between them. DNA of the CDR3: TGTGCCAGTAGTAGACTCCTAATCACCACAGATACGCAGTATTTT. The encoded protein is CASSRLLITTDTQYF.